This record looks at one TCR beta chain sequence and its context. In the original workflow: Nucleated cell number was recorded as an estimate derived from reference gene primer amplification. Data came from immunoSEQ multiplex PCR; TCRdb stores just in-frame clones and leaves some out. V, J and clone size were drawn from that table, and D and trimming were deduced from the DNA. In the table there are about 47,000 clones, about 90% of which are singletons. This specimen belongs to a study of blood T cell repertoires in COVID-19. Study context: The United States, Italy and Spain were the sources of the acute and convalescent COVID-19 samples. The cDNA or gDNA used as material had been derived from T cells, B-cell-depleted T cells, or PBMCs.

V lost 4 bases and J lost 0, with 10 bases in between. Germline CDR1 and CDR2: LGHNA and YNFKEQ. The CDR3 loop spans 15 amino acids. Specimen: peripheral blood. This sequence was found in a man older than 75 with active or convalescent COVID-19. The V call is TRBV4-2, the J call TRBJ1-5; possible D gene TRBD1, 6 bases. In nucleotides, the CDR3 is TGTGCCAGCAGCCCGTCGGACAGTAGCAATCAGCCCCAGCATTTT. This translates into CASSPSDSSNQPQHF.